In its sample, the clone carrying this TCR beta chain was seen many times. The antigen is unknown. TCRdb re-derived calls from the reads in MiXCR, one entry per CDR3 protein. Altogether 200,000 to 300,000 distinct CDR3 sequences are present, 12% to 15% being singletons, with the ten largest covering around 9.5%. The sample is drawn from a study of T cell repertoires in cytomegalovirus infection. Study outcomes and limitations: The ex vivo response was dominated by HLA-C-restricted CMV-specific TCR beta clonotypes.

CDR1 is SEHNR, CDR2 FQNEAQ, per germline (reference sequence). Trimming cost V 5 bases and J 9 bases, with 14 bases left between them. The CDR3 sequence is 14 residues long. This clonotype was sampled from a human donor in good health (CMV status not recorded). Some clones in this sample may be carry-over from other donors' samples. The chain combines TRBV7-9 with TRBJ1-6; D not resolved. The sequenced material came from PBMCs. The CDR3 DNA reads TGTGCCAGCAGCACCACGGACTGGGGTTCACCCCTCCACTTT. Translation: CASSTTDWGSPLHF.